This TCR beta chain was obtained from a study of technical replicates of blood from a handful of donors. The CDR3 sequence is 15 residues long. V gave up 3 bases and J gave up 3 bases; unmatched junction bases: 5. CDR1 is MDHEN and CDR2 is SYDVKM in the germline V gene. Libraries were prepared by immunoSEQ multiplex PCR; TCRdb keeps only in-frame clonotypes and omits some of them. Seen here are about 75,000 clones, 90% to 95% observed once, and the top ten hold about 0.36%. The gene calls are TRBV28 and TRBJ2-7; 10 nucleotides line up with TRBD2. The origin of this receptor is a human donor in good health. Some clones in this sample may be carry-over from other donors' samples. The sequenced sample consisted of T cells isolated from PBMCs. The DNA of the CDR3 is TGTGCCAGCAGTTTCCTAGCGGGAGATGGCTACGAGCAGTACTTC. Translated: CASSFLAGDGYEQYF.